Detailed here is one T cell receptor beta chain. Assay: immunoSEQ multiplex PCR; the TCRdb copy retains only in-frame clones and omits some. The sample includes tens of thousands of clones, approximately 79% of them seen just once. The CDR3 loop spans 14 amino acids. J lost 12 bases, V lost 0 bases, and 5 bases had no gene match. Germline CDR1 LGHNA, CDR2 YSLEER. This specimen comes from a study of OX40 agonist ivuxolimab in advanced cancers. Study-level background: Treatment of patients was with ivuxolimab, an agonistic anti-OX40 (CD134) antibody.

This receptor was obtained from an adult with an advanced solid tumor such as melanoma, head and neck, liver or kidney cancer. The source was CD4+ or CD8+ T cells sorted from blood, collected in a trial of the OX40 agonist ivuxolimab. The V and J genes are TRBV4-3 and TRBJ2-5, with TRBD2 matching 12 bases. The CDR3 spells CASSQDQTSGRKYF. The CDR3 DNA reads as TGCGCCAGCAGCCAAGATCAGACTAGCGGGAGAAAGTACTTC.